This T cell receptor (beta chain) was sequenced for a study of read filtering for tumor transcriptome and immune sequencing. For the study at large: R-ISS stage counts were 8 for I, about 15 for II, roughly seven for III. The study's findings and limits: The sorted CD138-negative fraction was a mixed bone marrow immune population, not purified T cells.

Molecular barcoded adaptors covering alpha/delta and beta/gamma chains were used on about 390 ng RNA. MiXCR was run by TCRdb on the reads, yielding one entry per CDR3 protein. There are about 58,000 distinct CDR3 sequences in the sample; 10% to 15% occur only once, and about a sixth lies in the top ten. Germline V gene lookup returns CDR1 MNHNY and CDR2 SVGAGI (reference sequence). The CDR3 is made up of 15 amino acids. V was shortened by 1 base and J by 2 bases, with 11 bases between the two germline ends. The sample holds many counts of this clonotype. Its antigen is not identified. Material: a population of CD138-negative cells sorted from bone marrow. This sequence was found in a donor at least 40 years old with multiple myeloma. This chain links TRBV6-6 with TRBJ2-5; D may be TRBD2 (7 bases). CDR3 sequence (DNA): TGTGCCAGCAGTTACTTGGGGGGGCGTCAAGAGACCCAGTACTTC. This codes for CASSYLGGRQETQYF.